Presented here are 8 T cell receptor beta chains from one specimen sequenced in a study of cytomegalovirus exposure and HLA in healthy donors. PCR used 60 Vbeta primers and 13 Jbeta primers. TCRdb's copy holds only in-frame clones and misses some; the assay was immunoSEQ multiplex PCR. This sample has under 120,000 clones; 60% to 75% occur once, and the top ten carry 11%. Material for sequencing was PBMCs. The receptor set was obtained from a man aged 40-49 years in good health and CMV-seropositive.

This clone was found a few times. The CDR3 nucleotides read TGTGCCAGCAGTGAAACGGAGGCGGCCTACAATGAGCAGTTCTTC. Protein product: CASSETEAAYNEQFF. This sequence joins TRBV6-1 and TRBJ2-1; tentative D call: TRBD2 (5 bases). Germline V CDR1 and CDR2: MNHNS, SASEGT. V lost 2 bases, J lost 2 bases, and 10 bases lay in between. The CDR3 length is 15 residues.

This clone was observed once. The chain recombines TRBV5-1 with TRBJ1-2; 9 positions match TRBD1. In germline, CDR1 is SGHRS, CDR2 YFSETQ. The ends lost 1 base at V and 8 bases at J; junction bases unmatched: 9. The CDR3 spans 15 residues. This CDR3 reads CASSLNRDRVHGYTF. The DNA of the CDR3 is TGCGCCAGCAGCTTGAACCGGGACAGGGTTCACGGCTACACCTTC.

This chain links TRBV6-1 with TRBJ2-7; D is uncertain. This CDR3 has 13 amino acids. In germline, CDR1 is MNHNS, CDR2 SASEGT. V was shortened by 2 bases and J by 0 bases, with 5 bases between the two germline ends. CDR3 protein: CASSETTSYEQYV. CDR3 sequence (DNA): TGTGCCAGCAGTGAAACTACCTCCTACGAGCAGTACGTC.

The chain has TRBV28 and TRBJ2-3; TRBD1 is a possible D gene (6 bases). The CDR3 contains 15 residues. Germline V gene sequence: CDR1 MDHEN, CDR2 SYDVKM. Trimming removed 2 bases at V and 0 bases at J, with 9 bases between. The DNA of the CDR3 is TGTGCCAGCAGTTTACAGGACAGAAGCACAGATACGCAGTATTTT. Encoded protein: CASSLQDRSTDTQYF.

V usage is TRBV5-1 and J usage is TRBJ2-7; perhaps TRBD2 as D (5 bases). Per the germline V gene, CDR1 is SGHRS and CDR2 is YFSETQ. CDR3 length: 13 amino acids. Trimming removed 2 bases at V and 0 bases at J, with 6 bases between. The CDR3 protein is CASSFAGSYEQYF. The DNA for the CDR3 is TGCGCCAGCAGCTTCGCGGGCTCCTACGAGCAGTACTTC.

The chain links TRBV6-5 to TRBJ2-3; D may be TRBD1 (5 bases). CDR1 is MNHEY, CDR2 SVGAGI, per germline. The CDR3 is 15 residues long. V lost 2 bases and J lost 0, with 9 bases in between. CDR3 in DNA: TGTGCCAGCAGTTACGCGGCAGGGAGCACAGATACGCAGTATTTT. It specifies CASSYAAGSTDTQYF.

This chain connects TRBV5-1 to TRBJ2-5; 13 positions agree with TRBD2. Germline assignment: CDR1 SGHRS and CDR2 YFSETQ. CDR3 length: 14 amino acids. Unmatched junction bases numbered 2, after V lost 7 bases and J lost 2 bases. CDR3 sequence: CASRGLAGQETQYF. Written as DNA, the CDR3 is TGCGCCAGCCGGGGACTAGCGGGGCAAGAGACCCAGTACTTC. Combining the CDR3 with reference TRBV5-1 and TRBJ2-5 gives the whole variable domain KAGVTQTPRYLIKTRGQQVTLSCSPISGHRSVSWYQQTPGQGLQFLFEYFSETQRNKGNFPGRFSGRQFSNSRSEMNVSTLELGDSALYLCASRGLAGQETQYFGPGTRLLVL.

The V call is TRBV5-4, the J call TRBJ2-7; the D is unclear. There are 13 residues in the CDR3. Trimming took off 0 bases at V and 0 bases at J, with 4 bases between the two ends. Germline V gene sequence: CDR1 SGHNT, CDR2 YYREEE (reference sequence). CDR3 nucleotides: TGTGCCAGCAGCTTGGTCTCCTCCTACGAGCAGTACTTC. Amino acids: CASSLVSSYEQYF. Full variable domain (missing parts from reference TRBV5-4 and TRBJ2-7): ETGVTQSPTHLIKTRGQQVTLRCSSQSGHNTVSWYQQALGQGPQFIFQYYREEENGRGNFPPRFSGLQFPNYSSELNVNALELDDSALYLCASSLVSSYEQYFGPGTRLTVT.